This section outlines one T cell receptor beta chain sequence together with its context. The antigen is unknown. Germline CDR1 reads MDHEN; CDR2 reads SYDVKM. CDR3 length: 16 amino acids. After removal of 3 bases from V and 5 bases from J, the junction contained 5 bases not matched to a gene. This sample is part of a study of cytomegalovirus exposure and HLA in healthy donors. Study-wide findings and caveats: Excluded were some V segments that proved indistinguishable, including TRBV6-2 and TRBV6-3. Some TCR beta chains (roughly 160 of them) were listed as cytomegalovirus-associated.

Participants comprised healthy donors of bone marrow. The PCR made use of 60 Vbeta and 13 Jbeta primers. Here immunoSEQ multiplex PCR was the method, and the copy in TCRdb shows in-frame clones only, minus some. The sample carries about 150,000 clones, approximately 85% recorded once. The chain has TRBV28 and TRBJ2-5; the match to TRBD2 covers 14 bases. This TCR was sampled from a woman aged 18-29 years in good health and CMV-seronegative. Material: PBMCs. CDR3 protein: CASSFGLAGGGETQYF. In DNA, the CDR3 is TGTGCCAGCAGTTTTGGACTAGCGGGGGGTGGTGAGACCCAGTACTTC.